This TCR beta chain was profiled in a study of shared clonotypes between healthy human individuals. For this clone: Its antigen is currently unknown.

General study findings and limits: Clonotypes not shared had lower generation probabilities than those common to all four donors.

V was clipped by 5 bases and J by 4 bases; unmatched bases: 8. CDR1 is MNHNY and CDR2 is SVGAGI in the germline V gene (reference sequence). CDR3 length: 16 residues. Every immunoSEQ plate was one replicate of a subset's evenly spread DNA. Data came from immunoSEQ multiplex PCR; TCRdb stores just in-frame clones and leaves some out. Among some 2 million clones listed, roughly 94% were seen once. The TCR sequence derives from a man younger than 35 in good health. The sequencing input was naive CD4+ T cells sorted from blood. Subset indicated: CD45RA+ positively selected. The chain is built from TRBV6-6 and TRBJ1-4; 9 positions match TRBD1. The DNA for the CDR3 is TGTGCCAGCAGTGCAACAGGGGGCGCCGGTAATGAAAAACTGTTTTTT. Residues: CASSATGGAGNEKLFF.